This TCR beta chain stems from a study of blood T cell repertoires in COVID-19. At the level of the study: The analysed material was cDNA or gDNA that came from T cells, B-cell-depleted T cells, or PBMCs.

Profiling relied on immunoSEQ multiplex PCR, and the TCRdb table lists in-frame clones only, not all of them. The sample includes under 200,000 clones, 90% seen only once; the top ten take 0.5% to 0.55%. Germline V lookup: CDR1 WNHNN, CDR2 SYGVQD (reference sequence). V lost 6 bases to trimming and J lost 0 bases; unmatched junction nucleotides: 15. This CDR3 comprises 20 residues. The gene calls are TRBV10-1 and TRBJ2-2, with 11 bases matching TRBD2. Sequences were obtained from peripheral blood. The clonotype comes from a man aged 45-65 years with acute or convalescent COVID-19. CDR3 region: CASRGRLRLAGRTNTGELFF. The CDR3, as DNA: TGCGCCAGCAGGGGACGTTTGCGACTAGCGGGGCGCACGAACACCGGGGAGCTGTTTTTT.